This entry describes one T cell receptor (beta chain). The target of this receptor is not known. No base qualities exist here, and no much larger clone lies one base off it. This record comes from a study of blood T cell repertoires in COVID-19 (dated by TCRdb to the early 2020s). About the study as a whole: Samples from collaborators originated in the United States, Italy and Spain and spanned both the acute and convalescent phases of COVID-19. The prospective study material was composed of cDNA or gDNA derived from T cells, B-cell-depleted T cells, or PBMCs. The repertoires were released in a freely available public database intended as a resource for research on the immune response to SARS-CoV-2. Samples were obtained from the ongoing ImmuneRACE study (first 160 participants) and from 1,200 or so subjects provided by 6 global collaborators. Where HLA class I and class II types were available, the types were taken from metadata supplied by the sample provider, not from assay-based typing. Subjects who had been exposed to COVID-19, were actively infected with it, or had recovered from it provided the deeply sampled blood TCRbeta repertoires that made up the dataset. The sample metadata nearly always contained a de-identified subject ID, COVID-19 status, age in years and sex.

TCRbeta CDR3 regions were amplified from genomic DNA by means of the immunoSEQ Assay, a bias-controlled multiplex PCR. The authors processed their data as follows. Within the assay, amplification of reference gene primers was used to estimate how many nucleated cells each sample contained. To quantify the absolute abundance of each unique TCRbeta CDR3 rearrangement, sequence reads were collapsed and filtered. Productive Simpson clonality was computed per sample as the square root of Simpson's diversity index over productive rearrangements. Imported from immuneACCESS, the table was reduced by TCRdb to in-frame sequences with V and J called. These copies leave out some clones; in studies compared against another copy, an unresolved V gene accounts for under half, and the cause of the remainder is not known. The V and J calls and clone size are taken from that table; D and trimming were inferred from the DNA. The sample includes approximately 200,000 clones, with roughly four fifths observed a single time. Around 12% of the sample is in the top ten clones.

From the cysteine up to the phenylalanine, the CDR3 has a length of 16 residues. Here the CDR3 DNA is all that survives: 48 bases in frame from base 1. Each collaborating institution followed its own protocols to collect whole blood in K2EDTA tubes. For TCRbeta analysis, collaborators shipped samples in one of three forms: frozen whole blood, isolated PBMCs, or DNA extracted from either of those sample types. The research as a whole found: How much clinical and demographic metadata was included differed by source and by participant, and the metadata was provided uncurated.

Sequencing was performed on peripheral blood. The sequence is built from TRBV21-1 and TRBJ1-1; the DNA was not compared with TRBD1, the D call given in the table. TRBV21-1 is described as a pseudogene. This TCR was sampled from a woman in her forties or fifties with acute or convalescent COVID-19. The CDR3 is CASSKEGVEIDTEAFF. The sequence in DNA is TGTGCCAGCAGCAAAGAGGGGGTAGAGATCGACACTGAAGCTTTCTTT.